This TCR beta chain was sequenced for a study of T cell repertoires in cytomegalovirus infection. Study summary: Through public TCR beta signatures, both CMV infection and matching HLA type were indicated. General observations from the study: The ex vivo response showed dominance by HLA-C-restricted CMV-specific TCR beta clonotypes. Summed public TCR beta family frequency identified CMV carriers bearing the relevant HLA.

This clonotype came up a few times. Its cognate antigen is unknown. Using its own MiXCR run on the reads, TCRdb lists one record per CDR3 protein. The sample yields around 310,000 distinct CDR3 sequences, about a sixth seen once. Germline CDR1 reads SEHNR; CDR2 reads FQNEAQ (reference sequence). This CDR3 region has 12 residues. The ends were cut back, 3 bases at V and 4 bases at J, with 7 bases in the middle. The receptor's source is a human donor in good health (CMV status not recorded). Some clones in this sample may be carry-over from other donors' samples. Specimen: PBMCs. The chain joins TRBV7-9 to TRBJ2-7; D is unclear. Here the CDR3 DNA reads TGTGCCAGCAGCTTGACACAATACGAGCAGTACTTC. Amino acids: CASSLTQYEQYF.